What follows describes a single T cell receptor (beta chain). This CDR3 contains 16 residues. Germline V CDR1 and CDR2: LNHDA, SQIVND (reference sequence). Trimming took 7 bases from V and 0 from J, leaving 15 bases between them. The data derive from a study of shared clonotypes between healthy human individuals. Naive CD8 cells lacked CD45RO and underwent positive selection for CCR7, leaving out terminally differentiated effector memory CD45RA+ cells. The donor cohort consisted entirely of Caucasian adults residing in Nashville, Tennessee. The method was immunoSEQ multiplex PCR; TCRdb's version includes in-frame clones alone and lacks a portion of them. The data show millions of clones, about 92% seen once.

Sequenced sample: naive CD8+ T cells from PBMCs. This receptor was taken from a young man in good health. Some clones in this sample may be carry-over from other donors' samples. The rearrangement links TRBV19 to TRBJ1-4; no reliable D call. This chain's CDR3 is CASKPDAPATNEKLFF. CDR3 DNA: TGTGCCAGTAAACCGGACGCTCCCGCAACTAATGAAAAACTGTTTTTT.